The T cell receptor beta chain under discussion was sequenced for a study of blood T cell repertoires in COVID-19. Study overall: Some COVID-19 samples were acute and others convalescent; all came from the United States, Italy and Spain. Sources were T cells, B-cell-depleted T cells, or PBMCs; the material itself was cDNA or gDNA.

Per the original data handling: Amplification from reference gene primers served as the basis for estimated nucleated cell counts. The table came from immunoSEQ multiplex PCR; TCRdb's copy has only in-frame clones and leaves some out. The V and J calls and clone size were taken over from that table, and D and trimming were inferred from the DNA. The table records around 180,000 clones, about nine tenths of them present only once. This receptor was obtained from a man in his 70s with active or convalescent COVID-19. The sequenced sample was peripheral blood.

Here the CDR3 reads CASSYVGRSYNEQFF. The CDR3 DNA reads as TGCGCCAGCAGCTACGTTGGGCGCTCCTACAATGAGCAGTTCTTC. The rearrangement uses TRBV5-1 and TRBJ2-1; no clear D gene. Trimming cost V 3 bases and J 0 bases, with 10 bases left between them. The CDR3 is 15 amino acids. From germline, CDR1 is SGHRS and CDR2 YFSETQ.